This TCR beta chain was captured by sequencing in a study of CD8 T cells in ankylosing spondylitis. Germline-derived CDR1 and CDR2 are SQVTM and ANQGSEA. The CDR3 covers 13 residues. Trimming stripped 7 bases from V and 3 bases from J, with 12 bases between. TCRdb re-derived calls from the 5' RACE reads in MiXCR, one entry per CDR3 protein. This repertoire shows roughly 180,000 distinct CDR3 sequences, 9.8% found once; its top ten account for more than 13%. This clonotype was seen at least ten times. Sequencing was carried out using blood, either unsorted or a sorted T cell fraction (not recorded which). The rearrangement uses TRBV29-1 and TRBJ2-2, with a weak D call TRBD2 (5 bases). The TCR originated in a female donor with ankylosing spondylitis or in good health (not recorded which). The CDR3 coding sequence is TGCAGCGCCCTCCCCGGGGACACCGGGGAGCTGTTTTTT. Translation: CSALPGDTGELFF.